One TCR beta chain is described in this entry. TCRdb's table, derived via immunoSEQ multiplex PCR, lists solely in-frame clones and lacks some. This sample has 65,000 to 70,000 clones, with 87% found just once. The data were taken from a study of blood T cell repertoires in COVID-19. This CDR3 has 14 amino acids. V lost 6 bases and J 3 bases, leaving 12 bases between the germline ends. Germline V gene data show CDR1 as MDHEN and CDR2 as SYDVKM. The sequence came from a man aged 45 to 65 with active COVID-19. Sequencing was performed on peripheral blood. This sequence joins TRBV28 and TRBJ1-5; a possible D gene is TRBD1 (5 bases). CDR3 amino acids: CASRPPTVNQPQHF. In nucleotides, the CDR3 is TGTGCCAGCAGACCGCCGACAGTCAATCAGCCCCAGCATTTT.